Listed below are T cell receptor beta chains from one sample, sequenced in a study of CD8+ T cells in alopecia areata. Generated by immunoSEQ multiplex PCR, the TCRdb table keeps only in-frame clones and is missing some. The data show approximately 150,000 clones, roughly 66% seen once. The source material was CD8+ T cells sorted from blood, sampled at week 0. The receptors come from a human donor with alopecia areata. Both conserved end residues are trimmed from each CDR3. The size entry is marked missing in some rows and otherwise reads once, few, many or a size class.

CDR3 protein: ASSYTSGGTTDTQY
clone size: .
CDR3 length: 14
J gene: TRBJ2-3
V gene: TRBV6-5

CDR3 protein: ASRNRDSGSEQF
clone size: .
CDR3 length: 12
J gene: TRBJ2-1
V gene: TRBV2

CDR3 protein: ASSESSGGLNEQF
clone size: .
CDR3 length: 13
J gene: TRBJ2-1
V gene: TRBV2

CDR3 protein: ASSLGRSSYNEQF
clone size: once
CDR3 length: 13
J gene: TRBJ2-1
V gene: TRBV11-3

CDR3 protein: ASSWINQPQH
clone size: few
CDR3 length: 10
J gene: TRBJ1-5
V gene: TRBV7-9

CDR3 protein: ASSQDRGEASNEKLF
clone size: .
CDR3 length: 15
J gene: TRBJ1-4
V gene: TRBV14

CDR3 protein: SVQTKLRTDTQY
clone size: .
CDR3 length: 12
J gene: TRBJ2-3
V gene: TRBV29-1

CDR3 protein: SVEARDAGEVSGANVLT
clone size: .
CDR3 length: 17
J gene: TRBJ2-6
V gene: TRBV29-1

CDR3 protein: ATTRGKSSYEQY
clone size: .
CDR3 length: 12
J gene: TRBJ2-7
V gene: TRBV13

CDR3 protein: ASSSIRGPYEQY
clone size: .
CDR3 length: 12
J gene: TRBJ2-7
V gene: TRBV7-2

CDR3 protein: ASSHSRSGEKLF
clone size: .
CDR3 length: 12
J gene: TRBJ1-4
V gene: TRBV23-1

CDR3 protein: ASTSTGVATEAF
clone size: .
CDR3 length: 12
J gene: TRBJ1-1
V gene: TRBV13

CDR3 protein: SADTGGYNEQF
clone size: .
CDR3 length: 11
J gene: TRBJ2-1
V gene: TRBV29-1

CDR3 protein: ASARTGELF
clone size: .
CDR3 length: 9
J gene: TRBJ2-2
V gene: TRBV4-1

CDR3 protein: ASSSTGPSYEQY
clone size: .
CDR3 length: 12
J gene: TRBJ2-7
V gene: TRBV7-8

CDR3 protein: ASSHSRNYGYT
clone size: once
CDR3 length: 11
J gene: TRBJ1-2
V gene: TRBV14

CDR3 protein: ASSLSSGPFGEAF
clone size: .
CDR3 length: 13
J gene: TRBJ1-1
V gene: TRBV5-4

CDR3 protein: ASSTGTGSKEKLF
clone size: .
CDR3 length: 13
J gene: TRBJ1-4
V gene: TRBV13

CDR3 protein: ASSLGSKREGEGDTEAF
clone size: few
CDR3 length: 17
J gene: TRBJ1-1
V gene: TRBV7-9

CDR3 protein: ASSPGWDYPNTGELF
clone size: few
CDR3 length: 15
J gene: TRBJ2-2
V gene: TRBV18

CDR3 protein: APGNYGYT
clone size: few
CDR3 length: 8
J gene: TRBJ1-2
V gene: TRBV27

CDR3 protein: ASSHPDNTDTQY
clone size: few
CDR3 length: 12
J gene: TRBJ2-3
V gene: TRBV6-6

CDR3 protein: AISERDSAYEQY
clone size: once
CDR3 length: 12
J gene: TRBJ2-7
V gene: TRBV10-3

CDR3 protein: SVPDPGGYT
clone size: .
CDR3 length: 9
J gene: TRBJ1-2
V gene: TRBV29-1

CDR3 protein: ASSGTGGRTKNIQY
clone size: few
CDR3 length: 14
J gene: TRBJ2-4
V gene: TRBV7-9